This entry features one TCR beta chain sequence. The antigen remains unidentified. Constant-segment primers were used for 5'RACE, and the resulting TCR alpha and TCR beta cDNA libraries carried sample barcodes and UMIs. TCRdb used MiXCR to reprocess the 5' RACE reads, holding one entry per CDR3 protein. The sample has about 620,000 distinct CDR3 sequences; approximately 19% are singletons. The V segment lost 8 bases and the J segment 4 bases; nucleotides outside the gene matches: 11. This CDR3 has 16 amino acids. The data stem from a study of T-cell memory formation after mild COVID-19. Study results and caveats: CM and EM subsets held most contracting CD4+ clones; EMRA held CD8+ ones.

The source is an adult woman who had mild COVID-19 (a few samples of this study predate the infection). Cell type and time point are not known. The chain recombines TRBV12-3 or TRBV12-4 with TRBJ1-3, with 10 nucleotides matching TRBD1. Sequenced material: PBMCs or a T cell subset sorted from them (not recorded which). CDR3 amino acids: CASDDPGQGIGNTIYF. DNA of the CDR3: TGTGCCAGCGACGACCCGGGACAGGGGATCGGAAACACCATATATTTT.